The 8 T cell receptor beta chains reported below all come from one sample, sequenced in a study of shared clonotypes between healthy human individuals (dated by TCRdb to 2020 to 2022). Receptor libraries were prepared by the immunoSEQ multiplex PCR assay. What TCRdb holds here is the immuneACCESS table cut down to in-frame rearrangements. Part of the clones is not present; checked against another copy, under half of the missing clones reflect an unresolved V gene, and the others are unexplained. Here the sample has about 1.1 million clones; 60% to 85% occur a single time. The ten largest clones capture 0.7% to 0.95% of the sample. Material for sequencing was memory CD4+ T cells from PBMCs. This specimen's cell subset or site label, interpreted: CD45RA-negative fraction. The receptor set was obtained from a young man in good health. Some clones in this sample may be carry-over from other donors' samples.

This chain joins TRBV2 and TRBJ1-2, with D tentatively TRBD1 (5 bases). There are 14 residues in the CDR3. Germline-derived CDR1 and CDR2 are SNHLY and FYNNEI. Trimming pared 3 bases from V and 5 bases from J, leaving 13 bases between. The CDR3 is CASSDIGEGYGYTF. CDR3 in DNA: TGTGCCAGCAGTGATATAGGGGAGGGATATGGCTACACCTTC.

The chain couples TRBV7-9 to TRBJ1-1; 7 bases align to TRBD1. Germline CDR1 and CDR2: SEHNR and FQNEAQ (reference sequence). The CDR3 totals 16 residues. The junction had 10 bases not matched to a gene; V was cut back by 5 bases and J by 1 base. CDR3 amino acids: CASSPGTVHRNTEAFF. For the CDR3, the DNA is TGTGCCAGCAGCCCAGGGACAGTTCACCGGAACACTGAAGCTTTCTTT.

The rearrangement links TRBV27 to TRBJ2-7; tentative D call: TRBD1 (5 bases). Looked up from germline, CDR1 is MNHEY and CDR2 is SMNVEV (reference sequence). The CDR3 loop spans 14 amino acids. Trimming stripped 6 bases from V and 5 bases from J, with 17 bases between. The CDR3 loop is CASSPYTQGNEQYF. Written as DNA, the CDR3 is TGTGCCAGCAGCCCGTATACCCAGGGTAACGAGCAGTACTTC.

This clone appeared once. This rearrangement joins TRBV5-4 to TRBJ1-2; a weak D match, TRBD1 (6 bases). Trimming cost V 3 bases and J 8 bases, with 14 bases left between them. The CDR3 consists of 13 residues. The germline gives CDR1 SGHNT, CDR2 YYREEE (reference sequence). The CDR3 spells CASSYRDSFGYTF. The CDR3 coding sequence is TGTGCCAGCAGCTACAGGGATAGCTTCGGCTACACCTTC.

There are a few counts of this clone. V usage is TRBV29-1 and J usage is TRBJ1-1; TRBD1 matches 9 bases. This CDR3 has 13 residues. Per germline, CDR1 SQVTM and CDR2 ANQGSEA. The V segment lost 7 bases and the J segment 2 bases; nucleotides outside the gene matches: 5. Here the CDR3 DNA reads TGCAGCGGCGGACAGGGGCCTAACACTGAAGCTTTCTTT. It is translated as CSGGQGPNTEAFF.

J is TRBJ2-7 and V is TRBV28; D is possibly TRBD1 (5 bases). The CDR3 extends over 16 amino acids. Trimming took off 1 base at V and 0 bases at J, with 13 bases between the two ends. The germline CDR1 and CDR2 sequences are MDHEN and SYDVKM. The DNA of the CDR3 is TGTGCCAGCAGTTTATCCCTGGGGCAGTCCTCCTACGAGCAGTACTTC. This sequence encodes CASSLSLGQSSYEQYF.

In this sample, this clone turned up once. V usage is TRBV11-1 and J usage is TRBJ2-2; D remains unclear. From germline, CDR1 is SGHAT and CDR2 FQDESV (reference sequence). Trimming took off 4 bases at V and 7 bases at J, with 13 bases between the two ends. CDR3 size: 14 residues. CDR3 bases: TGTGCCAGCAGCTCCCAGTTGGGTAACGGGGAGCTGTTTTTT. This sequence encodes CASSSQLGNGELFF.

This chain joins TRBV6-5 and TRBJ1-4; D is unclear. Germline V gene sequence: CDR1 MNHEY, CDR2 SVGAGI. V was clipped by 8 bases and J by 3 bases, with 4 bases between them. This CDR3 region has 11 residues. The CDR3 protein is CASAANEKLFF. As DNA, the CDR3 is TGTGCCAGCGCGGCTAATGAAAAACTGTTTTTT.